Listed below are T cell receptor beta chains from one sample, sequenced in a study of T cell responses to AZD1222 COVID-19 vaccine. Assay used: immunoSEQ multiplex PCR; TCRdb lists only in-frame clones, some missing. The sample has 110,000 or so clones, more than 70% seen once; the top ten hold more than 9%. The material sequenced was peripheral blood, taken on day 0 of AZD1222 vaccination. The receptors originated from an adult in good health. The CDR3 runs from the conserved cysteine through the conserved F or W. Fields, in order: V gene, J gene, clone size, D gene, CDR3 protein, CDR3 DNA. The D gene is left open where the match is weak. Size values are once, few and many counts, or a class for expanded clones, and some rows have none.

>TRBV28|TRBJ2-5|-|-
CASSPQGPPETQYF
TGTGCCAGCAGTCCGCAGGGACCCCCAGAGACCCAGTACTTC
>TRBV7-9|TRBJ2-3|once|TRBD2
CASKAGGFDTQYF
TGTGCCAGCAAAGCGGGAGGGTTCGATACGCAGTATTTT
>TRBV28|TRBJ2-3|-|TRBD2
CASYQRDTDTQYF
TGTGCCAGCTATCAGCGGGACACAGATACGCAGTATTTT
>TRBV10-1|TRBJ2-1|-|-
CASSENSLGTNEQFF
TGCGCCAGCAGTGAGAATTCGTTGGGGACCAATGAGCAGTTCTTC
>TRBV7-9|TRBJ1-5|-|-
CASSFSDQPQHF
TGTGCCAGCAGCTTTTCTGATCAGCCCCAGCATTTT
>TRBV7-3|TRBJ2-3|-|TRBD1
CASSVQGAADTQYF
TGTGCCAGCAGCGTCCAGGGGGCCGCAGATACGCAGTATTTT
>TRBV6-5|TRBJ2-7|-|TRBD2
CASGWASGIYEQYF
TGTGCCAGCGGATGGGCTAGCGGGATTTACGAGCAGTACTTC
>TRBV10-1|TRBJ2-2|-|TRBD2
CASSDYAASGSSGELFF
TGCGCCAGCAGTGATTACGCGGCTAGCGGGAGCAGCGGGGAGCTGTTTTTT
>TRBV15|TRBJ2-1|-|-
CATSRELGDGYNEQFF
TGTGCCACCAGCAGAGAGTTGGGGGACGGGTACAATGAGCAGTTCTTC
>TRBV6-6|TRBJ2-7|few|-
CASSYSGRGEQYF
TGTGCCAGCAGTTACTCCGGCAGAGGCGAGCAGTACTTC
>TRBV6-5|TRBJ2-1|-|-
CASSSADLSYNEQFF
TGTGCCAGCAGTTCGGCGGACCTCTCCTACAATGAGCAGTTCTTC
>TRBV19|TRBJ2-1|-|-
CASSIVLGGPLNEQFF
TGTGCCAGTAGTATTGTACTTGGAGGGCCTCTTAATGAGCAGTTCTTC
>TRBV2|TRBJ1-2|-|-
CASRVGGGYTF
TGTGCCAGCAGGGTAGGGGGTGGCTACACCTTC
>TRBV4-3|TRBJ2-2|few|-
CASSQDDRGSNTGELFF
TGCGCCAGCAGCCAAGATGATCGGGGGTCTAACACCGGGGAGCTGTTTTTT
>TRBV11-1|TRBJ2-1|-|-
CASSLVGRNEQFF
TGTGCCAGCAGCTTAGTAGGGCGGAATGAGCAGTTCTTC
>TRBV7-8|TRBJ2-1|-|-
CASSPPGYEQFF
TGTGCCAGCAGCCCCCCCGGGTATGAGCAGTTCTTC
>TRBV30|TRBJ1-5|-|TRBD1
CAWSGAGTGQPQHF
TGTGCCTGGAGTGGGGCCGGGACAGGTCAGCCCCAGCATTTT
>TRBV7-9|TRBJ1-1|-|-
CASSGYKGNTEAFF
TGTGCCAGCAGCGGATACAAGGGGAACACTGAAGCTTTCTTT
>TRBV3-1/TRBV3-2|TRBJ1-2|-|-
CASSLEGHYGYTF
TGTGCCAGCAGCCTTGAGGGGCACTATGGCTACACCTTC
>TRBV6-2/TRBV6-3|TRBJ2-7|once|-
CASSFLRQEQYF
TGTGCCAGCAGTTTCCTAAGACAGGAGCAGTACTTC
>TRBV2|TRBJ1-6|-|-
CASSAGQNYSPLHF
TGTGCCAGCAGTGCCGGGCAGAACTATTCACCCCTCCACTTT
>TRBV28|TRBJ2-7|once|-
CASSFQGGLSYEQYF
TGTGCCAGCAGTTTCCAGGGGGGGCTTTCCTACGAGCAGTACTTC
>TRBV6-2/TRBV6-3|TRBJ1-5|-|-
CASSSPGNQPQHF
TGTGCCAGCAGTTCCCCAGGCAATCAGCCCCAGCATTTT
>TRBV6-1|TRBJ2-7|-|TRBD2
CASSGQTSGRRYEQYF
TGTGCCAGCAGTGGACAGACTAGCGGGAGGAGGTACGAGCAGTACTTC